Shown below are 3 T cell receptor beta chains from a single sample sequenced in a study of cytomegalovirus exposure and HLA in healthy donors. The primer mix had 60 Vbeta and 13 Jbeta primers. Profiled with immunoSEQ multiplex PCR; TCRdb holds only in-frame clones, not every one. The table has about 190,000 clones, around 75% seen once. Sequenced material: PBMCs. Every receptor here comes from a young woman in good health and CMV-seropositive.

The chain links TRBV2 to TRBJ2-1, with 9 bases identical to TRBD1. This CDR3 has 17 residues. After removal of 3 bases from V and 6 bases from J, the junction contained 12 bases not matched to a gene. Germline CDR1 and CDR2: SNHLY and FYNNEI. CDR3 sequence (DNA): TGTGCCAGCAGTGATCGAGTTGGACAGGGGTTCAGCAATGAGCAGTTCTTC. Translation: CASSDRVGQGFSNEQFF.

The chain employs TRBV11-3 and TRBJ2-2, with D perhaps TRBD1 (5 bases). CDR1 is SGHNT and CDR2 is YENEEA in the germline V gene. The V end lost 6 bases, the J end lost 3 bases, and 23 bases lay between the germline ends. The CDR3 runs to 18 residues. The CDR3 DNA is TGTGCCAGCAGTTCTACCACGCATAGGGGATCGTACACCGGGGAGCTGTTTTTT. Protein sequence: CASSSTTHRGSYTGELFF.

J is TRBJ2-2 and V is TRBV27; D may be TRBD2 (6 bases). Trimming shortened V by 3 bases and J by 6 bases, and 8 bases separated the two germline ends. Per germline, CDR1 MNHEY and CDR2 SMNVEV (reference sequence). This CDR3 has 13 residues. The CDR3 sequence is CASSFSSAGELFF. The CDR3 bases are TGTGCCAGCAGTTTCTCTAGCGCCGGGGAGCTGTTTTTT.